The rows below give T cell receptor beta chains drawn from one sample of a study of T cells in Graves' hyperthyroidism and ophthalmopathy. TCRdb re-derived calls from the multiplex PCR reads in MiXCR, one entry per CDR3 protein. This table holds more than 300,000 distinct CDR3 sequences, 13% found once. Source material: blood. The origin of the receptors is a young woman with Graves' hyperthyroidism. The conserved cysteine and the conserved F or W are not part of the CDR3 here. D genes are given only for firm matches.

D gene | J gene | V gene | CDR3 protein
TRBD1 | TRBJ1-5 | TRBV20-1 | SAPFPTGGGQPQH
TRBD2 | TRBJ2-3 | TRBV12-3/TRBV12-4 | ASSTSGGGTQY
TRBD1 | TRBJ1-2 | TRBV29-1 | SVRTGTGIGGYT
NA | TRBJ1-2 | TRBV4-1 | ASSQADRINYGYT
NA | TRBJ2-2 | TRBV9 | ASSVVGTGELF
TRBD1 | TRBJ2-7 | TRBV20-1 | SARGPGTGIHEQY
NA | TRBJ2-7 | TRBV9 | ASSVADRGYEQY
TRBD2 | TRBJ2-1 | TRBV7-6 | ASSLFTSGLDQHNEQF
NA | TRBJ2-4 | TRBV6-2/TRBV6-3 | ATQARGLAKNIQY
NA | TRBJ1-1 | TRBV5-4 | ASSSLGAALGAF
NA | TRBJ1-5 | TRBV6-2/TRBV6-3 | ASSSPSRYSNQPQH
TRBD2 | TRBJ2-3 | TRBV12-3/TRBV12-4 | ASSLGASGETDTQY
NA | TRBJ2-4 | TRBV11-2 | ASSLEVGTKNIQY
NA | TRBJ1-1 | TRBV12-3/TRBV12-4 | ASTPGDSNTEAF
NA | TRBJ2-7 | TRBV28 | ASSLSVNADEQY
NA | TRBJ2-7 | TRBV11-2 | ASSFPVGEAAYEQY
TRBD1 | TRBJ2-7 | TRBV28 | ASSTRDRDVHEQY
TRBD1 | TRBJ1-2 | TRBV29-1 | SVTRKLTGEDGYT
NA | TRBJ2-3 | TRBV20-1 | SASGAQNTQY
TRBD2 | TRBJ2-5 | TRBV19 | ASSMSGGRKTQY
TRBD1 | TRBJ1-6 | TRBV2 | ASSVGGGSPLH
TRBD1 | TRBJ1-1 | TRBV28 | AGQETGGTEAF
TRBD2 | TRBJ2-5 | TRBV27 | ASSLSIAGDHETQY
NA | TRBJ2-2 | TRBV29-1 | SVADGPGELF
TRBD1 | TRBJ2-7 | TRBV19 | ASSIAVGQGSYEQY
NA | TRBJ2-2 | TRBV10-3 | AISENTGELF
TRBD1 | TRBJ2-7 | TRBV27 | ASSNPGTGDYRSYEQY